The 8 T cell receptor beta chains presented below share a single source sample, sequenced in a study of shared clonotypes between healthy human individuals. The repertoire was sequenced with immunoSEQ multiplex PCR; TCRdb's copy has only in-frame clones and lacks some. The data show roughly 2.6 million clones, 90% to 95% seen once. The sequenced sample consisted of naive CD4+ T cells sorted from blood. The subset was: CD45RA+ positively selected. The source of these receptors is a young man in good health.

The table lists this clone with a count of one. This chain joins TRBV11-2 and TRBJ2-7, with a possible D match to TRBD1 (5 bases). V lost 1 base to trimming and J lost 0 bases, with 10 bases between them. The CDR3 totals 15 residues. Germline V gives CDR1 SGHAT, CDR2 FQNNGV. CDR3 in DNA: TGTGCCAGCAGCTTAGGTTGGCAGGGCTCCTACGAGCAGTACTTC. Translated, it gives CASSLGWQGSYEQYF.

The rearrangement links TRBV11-2 to TRBJ2-3, with D perhaps TRBD2 (5 bases). Trimming took 5 bases from V and 7 from J, leaving 16 bases between them. CDR3 length: 14 residues. Germline CDR1 and CDR2: SGHAT and FQNNGV. This chain's CDR3 is CASSPRDYPYTQYF. As DNA, the CDR3 is TGTGCCAGCAGCCCCCGCGACTATCCCTATACGCAGTATTTT.

The CDR3 sequence is CASGGSGTGFNQPQHF. For the CDR3, the DNA is TGTGCTAGTGGTGGATCCGGGACAGGATTTAATCAGCCCCAGCATTTT. This chain uses TRBV12-5 with TRBJ1-5; 8 bases fit TRBD1. This CDR3 has 16 amino acids. V dropped 5 bases and J dropped 4; count of bases not matched to a gene: 10. Germline CDR1 reads LGHNT; CDR2 reads FRNRAP. The entire variable domain, with the rest obtained from reference TRBV12-5 and TRBJ1-5, is as follows: DARVTQTPRHKVTEMGQEVTMRCQPILGHNTVFWYRQTMMQGLELLAYFRNRAPLDDSGMPKDRFSAEMPDATLATLKIQPSEPRDSAVYFCASGGSGTGFNQPQHFGDGTRLSIL.

The chain employs TRBV2 and TRBJ2-5, with 11 bases that match TRBD2. This CDR3 has 17 residues. V lost 6 bases to trimming and J lost 1 base; unmatched junction nucleotides: 10. Germline-derived CDR1 and CDR2 are SNHLY and FYNNEI. The CDR3 DNA reads as TGTGCCAGCAGGAAGGTAGCGGGAGGGGTGCGCCAAGAGACCCAGTACTTC. Amino acid sequence: CASRKVAGGVRQETQYF.

The chain has TRBV21-1 and TRBJ2-3; the table's D call TRBD1 went unverified against the DNA. TRBV21-1 corresponds to a pseudogene. The CDR3 runs 13 residues. The CDR3 spells CARIPAKGDTQYF. The CDR3 nucleotides read TGTGCCAGGATCCCCGCCAAGGGGGATACGCAGTATTTT.

Comment on this clone: In the same sample, other DNA sequences code for this CDR3. The chain joins TRBV5-1 to TRBJ2-3, with 11 bases matching TRBD2. The junction had 3 bases not matched to a gene; V was cut back by 2 bases and J by 4 bases. This CDR3 contains 15 residues. CDR1 is SGHRS, CDR2 YFSETQ, per germline. CDR3 nucleotide sequence: TGCGCCAGCAGCTTACTAGCGGGAGTTGCAGATACGCAGTATTTT. Translation: CASSLLAGVADTQYF.

The chain combines TRBV9 with TRBJ2-3; D might be TRBD1 (5 bases). Trimming took off 0 bases at V and 0 bases at J, with 8 bases between the two ends. The length of the CDR3 is 15 residues. Germline loops: CDR1 SGDLS, CDR2 YYNGEE. CDR3: CASSVEGPSTDTQYF. CDR3 coding DNA: TGTGCCAGCAGCGTAGAGGGGCCCAGCACAGATACGCAGTATTTT. The whole variable domain, filled in from reference TRBV9 and TRBJ2-3, reads DSGVTQTPKHLITATGQRVTLRCSPRSGDLSVYWYQQSLDQGLQFLIQYYNGEERAKGNILERFSAQQFPDLHSELNLSSLELGDSALYFCASSVEGPSTDTQYFGPGTRLTVL.

The chain carries TRBV29-1 and TRBJ2-2, with D maybe TRBD1 (5 bases). V gave up 3 bases and J gave up 2 bases, with 10 bases separating them. The CDR3 spans 14 residues. CDR1 is SQVTM, CDR2 ANQGSEA, per germline. The CDR3 here is CSVEWTFNTGELFF. CDR3 nucleotides: TGCAGCGTTGAGTGGACATTTAACACCGGGGAGCTGTTTTTT.